Below are 10 T cell receptor beta chains sequenced from a single sample in a study of blood T cell repertoires in COVID-19. Assay: immunoSEQ multiplex PCR; the TCRdb copy retains only in-frame clones and omits some. Here the sample spans about 400,000 clones, around 90% being singletons. The sequencing input was peripheral blood. The receptors come from a human donor in a cohort sampled during active COVID-19.

This clone has more than one count but fewer than ten. This chain joins TRBV19 and TRBJ1-1; the match to TRBD1 covers 7 bases. The CDR3 runs to 15 residues. Germline V gene sequence: CDR1 LNHDA, CDR2 SQIVND (reference sequence). V lost 4 bases and J lost 6; bases outside the gene matches: 11. CDR3 bases: TGTGCCAGTAGTAGGAACAGGGGCGGCGTTCCTGAAGCTTTCTTT. It translates to CASSRNRGGVPEAFF.

The gene calls are TRBV2 and TRBJ2-1; 9 bases match TRBD1. CDR3 length: 15 amino acids. V shed 3 bases and J 6 bases; nucleotides not matched to a gene: 6. Germline lookup yields CDR1 SNHLY and CDR2 FYNNEI. The CDR3 DNA is TGTGCCAGCAGTGAGGCGGGACAGGGTTTCAATGAGCAGTTCTTC. As protein: CASSEAGQGFNEQFF.

The chain recombines TRBV7-2 with TRBJ2-5; no clear D gene. This CDR3 region has 12 residues. Germline assignment: CDR1 SGHTA and CDR2 FQGNSA. The V end lost 1 base, the J end lost 9 bases, and 9 bases lay between the germline ends. CDR3 amino acids: CASSLEVSAQYF. The CDR3 region has the DNA TGTGCCAGCAGCTTAGAAGTATCGGCCCAGTACTTC.

The genes are TRBV19 and TRBJ1-1; tentative D call: TRBD1 (6 bases). Trimming left V 9 bases short and J 1 base short, with 18 bases between. Germline V gene sequence: CDR1 LNHDA, CDR2 SQIVND (reference sequence). The CDR3 length is 15 residues. As DNA, the CDR3 is TGTGCCAGCAGATTTGGGGGGGGCTCGAACACTGAAGCTTTCTTT. Encoded protein: CASRFGGGSNTEAFF.

The chain carries TRBV4-1 and TRBJ2-1; 7 bases are shared with TRBD2. The J segment lost 3 bases and the V segment lost 3 bases, leaving 17 bases of the junction unmatched. Germline assignment: CDR1 MGHRA and CDR2 YSYEKL. The CDR3 loop spans 19 amino acids. CDR3 amino acids: CASSQGGLRTLNNYNEQFF. For the CDR3, the DNA is TGCGCCAGCAGCCAGGGGGGACTACGGACTTTAAATAACTACAATGAGCAGTTCTTC.

The rearrangement uses TRBV6-2 or TRBV6-3 and TRBJ2-1, with a weak D call TRBD2 (6 bases). Trimming removed 4 bases at V and 9 bases at J, with 19 bases between. Germline V gene sequence: CDR1 MNHEY, CDR2 SVGEGT. The CDR3 totals 15 residues. In DNA form, the CDR3 reads TGTGCCAGCAGTTCAGCGACCTGGGGGGTTGGTGAGCAGTTCTTC. Protein product: CASSSATWGVGEQFF.

The V and J genes are TRBV5-4 and TRBJ2-1; possible D gene TRBD2, 6 bases. V lost 1 base, J lost 3 bases, and 8 bases lay in between. Germline CDR1 reads SGHNT; CDR2 reads YYREEE (reference sequence). The CDR3 loop spans 14 amino acids. CDR3 sequence: CASSLMGGYNEQFF. DNA for the CDR3: TGTGCCAGCAGCTTGATGGGGGGCTACAATGAGCAGTTCTTC. Looking up the rest from reference TRBV5-4 and TRBJ2-1 gives the full variable domain: ETGVTQSPTHLIKTRGQQVTLRCSSQSGHNTVSWYQQALGQGPQFIFQYYREEENGRGNFPPRFSGLQFPNYSSELNVNALELDDSALYLCASSLMGGYNEQFFGPGTRLTVL.

This chain uses TRBV28 with TRBJ2-3; maybe TRBD2 (5 bases). The germline CDR1 and CDR2 sequences are MDHEN and SYDVKM. CDR3 length: 14 residues. Trimming took off 2 bases at V and 4 bases at J, with 10 bases between the two ends. CDR3 in amino acids: CASSLRRLADTQYF. CDR3 in DNA: TGTGCCAGCAGTTTAAGGAGGTTGGCAGATACGCAGTATTTT.

This clone came up once. This sequence joins TRBV28 and TRBJ2-7; 7 bases fit TRBD1. Germline V gene lookup returns CDR1 MDHEN and CDR2 SYDVKM. Trimming took 2 bases from V and 4 from J; bases not matched to a gene: 8. The CDR3 sequence is 15 residues long. The CDR3 reads CASSLRGTERYEQYF. Here the CDR3 DNA reads TGTGCCAGCAGTTTAAGGGGGACAGAAAGGTACGAGCAGTACTTC. Combining the CDR3 with reference TRBV28 and TRBJ2-7 gives the whole variable domain DVKVTQSSRYLVKRTGEKVFLECVQDMDHENMFWYRQDPGLGLRLIYFSYDVKMKEKGDIPEGYSVSREKKERFSLILESASTNQTSMYLCASSLRGTERYEQYFGPGTRLTVT.

The chain joins TRBV5-1 to TRBJ2-2; 12 bases line up with TRBD1. CDR1 SGHRS and CDR2 YFSETQ come from the germline V gene. The CDR3 contains 16 residues. V was pared by 0 bases and J by 6 bases, with 3 bases of the junction left unmatched. Here the CDR3 reads CASSLEGQGAAGELFF. CDR3 DNA sequence: TGCGCCAGCAGCTTGGAGGGACAGGGGGCAGCCGGGGAGCTGTTTTTT.